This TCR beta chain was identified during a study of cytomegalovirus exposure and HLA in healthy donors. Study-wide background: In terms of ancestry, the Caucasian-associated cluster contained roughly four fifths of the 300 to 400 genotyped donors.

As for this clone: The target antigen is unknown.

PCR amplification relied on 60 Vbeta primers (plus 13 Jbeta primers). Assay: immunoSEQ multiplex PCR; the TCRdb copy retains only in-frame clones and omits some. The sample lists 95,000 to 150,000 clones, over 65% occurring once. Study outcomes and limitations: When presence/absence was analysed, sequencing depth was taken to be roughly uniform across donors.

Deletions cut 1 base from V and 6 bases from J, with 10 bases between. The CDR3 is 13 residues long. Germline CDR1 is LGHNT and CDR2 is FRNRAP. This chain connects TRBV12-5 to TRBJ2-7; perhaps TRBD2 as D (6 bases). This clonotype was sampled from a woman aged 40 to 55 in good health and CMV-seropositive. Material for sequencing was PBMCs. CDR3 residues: CASGLEPGLEQYF. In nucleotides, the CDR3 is TGTGCTAGTGGTTTGGAACCGGGACTCGAGCAGTACTTC.